These 30 T cell receptor beta chains originate from one sample sequenced in a study of T cell responses to AZD1222 COVID-19 vaccine. Clones were sequenced by immunoSEQ multiplex PCR, and TCRdb holds only the in-frame ones, with some missing. The sample shows approximately 150,000 clones, around 89% of them seen only once. Sequenced material: peripheral blood, taken on day 0 of AZD1222 vaccination. These receptors were taken from an adult in good health.

V gene TRBV9 combines with J gene TRBJ2-1; TRBD1 matches at 9 bases. The J segment lost 7 bases and the V segment lost 0 bases, leaving 8 bases of the junction unmatched. Germline V lookup: CDR1 SGDLS, CDR2 YYNGEE. The CDR3 loop spans 16 amino acids. CDR3 DNA sequence: TGTGCCAGCAGCGTAGGCCCCACAGGGGGCGGGAATGAGCAGTTCTTC. It specifies CASSVGPTGGGNEQFF. Supplemented by reference TRBV9 and TRBJ2-1, the full variable domain reads DSGVTQTPKHLITATGQRVTLRCSPRSGDLSVYWYQQSLDQGLQFLIQYYNGEERAKGNILERFSAQQFPDLHSELNLSSLELGDSALYFCASSVGPTGGGNEQFFGPGTRLTVL.

The chain links TRBV7-9 to TRBJ1-6; the match to TRBD1 covers 8 bases. After removal of 4 bases from V and 9 bases from J, the junction contained 11 bases not matched to a gene. This CDR3 has 16 residues. CDR1 and CDR2 (germline): SEHNR, FQNEAQ (reference sequence). CDR3 region: CASSYGLGQGTSPLHF. The CDR3 DNA reads TGTGCCAGCAGCTACGGACTCGGACAGGGTACTTCACCCCTCCACTTT.

The chain recombines TRBV28 with TRBJ2-7; D could derive from TRBD1 or TRBD2 (5 bases each). V lost 3 bases and J lost 2, with 11 bases in between. This CDR3 contains 14 residues. CDR1 and CDR2 (germline): MDHEN, SYDVKM. The CDR3 coding sequence is TGTGCCAGCAGTTTCGGGACGTCTACCTACGAGCAGTACTTC. Amino acid sequence: CASSFGTSTYEQYF. Drawing the rest from reference TRBV28 and TRBJ2-7, the complete variable domain is DVKVTQSSRYLVKRTGEKVFLECVQDMDHENMFWYRQDPGLGLRLIYFSYDVKMKEKGDIPEGYSVSREKKERFSLILESASTNQTSMYLCASSFGTSTYEQYFGPGTRLTVT.

The chain carries TRBV6-5 and TRBJ2-1, with 10 bases lining up with TRBD1. Germline CDR1 reads MNHEY; CDR2 reads SVGAGI. The V and J ends lost 5 bases and 16 bases, in that order; junction bases with no gene match: 5. The CDR3 contains 11 residues. CDR3 in amino acids: CASSSDRGLFF. CDR3 DNA: TGTGCCAGCAGTAGCGACAGGGGGCTTTTCTTC.

The V and J genes are TRBV28 and TRBJ2-7, with a tentative D call TRBD1 (7 bases). Germline V gives CDR1 MDHEN, CDR2 SYDVKM. Trimming cost V 6 bases and J 3 bases, with 18 bases left between them. The CDR3 length is 15 residues. CDR3 loop: CASRGGTVQNYEQYF. DNA for the CDR3: TGTGCCAGCAGAGGAGGGACAGTGCAAAACTACGAGCAGTACTTC.

CDR3 nucleotide sequence: TGTGCCATCAGTGAGTCGGTTCCGGGGAGCTCCTACGAGCAGTACTTC. This encodes CAISESVPGSSYEQYF. The chain is built from TRBV10-3 and TRBJ2-7; D may be TRBD2 (5 bases). From germline, CDR1 is ENHRY and CDR2 SYGVKD. V was shortened by 0 bases and J by 0 bases, with 12 bases between the two germline ends. CDR3 length: 16 residues.

The chain employs TRBV12-3 or TRBV12-4 and TRBJ2-7, with 8 bases that match TRBD1. V was pared by 5 bases and J by 6 bases, with 3 bases of the junction left unmatched. The CDR3 sequence is 12 residues long. The CDR3 region is CASSRQGSEQYF. The CDR3, as DNA: TGTGCCAGCAGTAGACAGGGGAGCGAGCAGTACTTC.

The V call is TRBV9, the J call TRBJ1-5; no clear D gene. This CDR3 has 14 amino acids. Germline-derived CDR1 and CDR2 are SGDLS and YYNGEE. The V gene lost 0 bases and the J gene lost 4 bases, with 8 bases spanning the gap. This chain's CDR3 is CASSVDEGNQPQHF. CDR3 in DNA: TGTGCCAGCAGCGTAGATGAAGGGAATCAGCCCCAGCATTTT.

The chain uses TRBV7-2 and TRBJ2-1; 10 bases match TRBD2. Germline values: CDR1 SGHTA, CDR2 FQGNSA. V trimming: 5 bases; J trimming: 5 bases; junction bases outside the gene matches: 6. CDR3 length equals 15 residues. The CDR3 nucleotides are TGTGCCAGCAGCCTGGGACTAGCGAAAAACAATGAGCAGTTCTTC. It codes for CASSLGLAKNNEQFF.

The gene calls are TRBV27 and TRBJ2-1; D might be TRBD2 (6 bases). Trimming took 3 bases from V and 9 from J, leaving 18 bases between them. The CDR3 covers 15 residues. Germline-derived CDR1 and CDR2 are MNHEY and SMNVEV (reference sequence). The CDR3 DNA is TGTGCCAGCAGTTTCGGGGGACCCGCGGGTGGTGAGCAGTTCTTC. Its translation is CASSFGGPAGGEQFF.

The J gene is TRBJ1-2, the V gene TRBV27; 7 bases fit TRBD1. Germline V gene sequence: CDR1 MNHEY, CDR2 SMNVEV (reference sequence). The V segment lost 7 bases and the J segment 2 bases; nucleotides outside the gene matches: 7. This CDR3 is 14 amino acids long. In nucleotides, the CDR3 is TGTGCCAGCAAAGCTCGACAGGGAAACTATGGCTACACCTTC. Protein: CASKARQGNYGYTF.

The chain uses TRBV29-1 and TRBJ2-5; 13 bases fit TRBD2. With 7 bases clipped from V and 4 bases from J, the junction kept 6 bases outside the gene matches. Germline CDR1 and CDR2: SQVTM and ANQGSEA. The CDR3 is 14 amino acids. The CDR3 DNA is TGCAGCGGGGGACTAGCGGGACGTCCAGAGACCCAGTACTTC. Encoded protein: CSGGLAGRPETQYF.

This clone came up once. V and J are TRBV7-3 and TRBJ1-1, with unresolved D. V lost 2 bases, J lost 6 bases, and 10 bases lay in between. This CDR3 has 13 amino acids. CDR1 and CDR2 (germline): SGHTA, FQGTGA. The chain's CDR3 is CASSLGHGAEAFF. The CDR3 nucleotides read TGTGCCAGCAGCTTAGGTCACGGAGCTGAAGCTTTCTTT.

The rearrangement uses TRBV7-3 and TRBJ2-3; D not resolved. CDR1 and CDR2 from the germline V gene are SGHTA and FQGTGA. V lost 0 bases and J 0 bases, leaving 10 bases between the germline ends. The CDR3 sequence is 16 residues long. The CDR3 nucleotides read TGTGCCAGCAGCTTAACGTCCCGGCTCAGCACAGATACGCAGTATTTT. This sequence encodes CASSLTSRLSTDTQYF. The complete variable domain, with remaining parts taken from reference TRBV7-3 and TRBJ2-3, reads GAGVSQTPSNKVTEKGKYVELRCDPISGHTALYWYRQSLGQGPEFLIYFQGTGAADDSGLPNDRFFAVRPEGSVSTLKIQRTERGDSAVYLCASSLTSRLSTDTQYFGPGTRLTVL.

V usage is TRBV7-2 and J usage is TRBJ2-1, with D tentatively TRBD2 (5 bases). This CDR3 comprises 18 residues. Trimming pared 0 bases from V and 5 bases from J, leaving 20 bases between. From germline, CDR1 is SGHTA and CDR2 FQGNSA. In DNA form, the CDR3 reads TGTGCCAGCAGCTTAGCGGCTCAAGCGGCCAACACCCACAATGAGCAGTTCTTC. This translates into CASSLAAQAANTHNEQFF.

At least ten counts were recorded for this clone. The chain has TRBV19 and TRBJ1-5, with D possibly TRBD1 on 6 matching bases. Between the trimmed V and J ends, which lost 8 bases and 9 bases, there was a span of 14 bases. The CDR3 has 12 amino acids. The germline V gene encodes CDR1 LNHDA and CDR2 SQIVND (reference sequence). The DNA of the CDR3 is TGTGCCAGTGGGGGGGGGCTTTTGCCCCAGCATTTT. Protein sequence: CASGGGLLPQHF.

This chain joins TRBV29-1 and TRBJ2-2; tentative D call: TRBD1 (6 bases). Looked up from germline, CDR1 is SQVTM and CDR2 is ANQGSEA. V gave up 6 bases and J gave up 2 bases, with 10 bases separating them. The CDR3 extends over 13 amino acids. CDR3 residues: CSVDSSNTGELFF. DNA for the CDR3: TGCAGCGTGGACAGCTCCAACACCGGGGAGCTGTTTTTT.

The rearrangement links TRBV27 to TRBJ2-7; TRBD2 matches at 13 bases. The V gene's germline CDR1 is MNHEY and CDR2 SMNVEV (reference sequence). Unmatched junction bases numbered 9, after V lost 4 bases and J lost 6 bases. This CDR3 contains 16 residues. The CDR3 protein is CASSSRTSGRLGEQYF. In DNA, the CDR3 is TGTGCCAGCAGTTCCCGGACTAGCGGGAGATTGGGCGAGCAGTACTTC.

The chain couples TRBV27 to TRBJ1-5; 10 nucleotides match TRBD1. This CDR3 contains 16 residues. Trimming cost V 3 bases and J 2 bases; bases outside gene matches: 4. CDR1 is MNHEY and CDR2 is SMNVEV in the germline V gene (reference sequence). The CDR3 sequence is CASSLTGGEGNQPQHF. CDR3 coding DNA: TGTGCCAGCAGTTTGACAGGGGGCGAGGGCAATCAGCCCCAGCATTTT.

The CDR3 DNA reads as TGTGCCAGCAGTGATAACCGGTCCTACGAGCAGTACTTC. Protein: CASSDNRSYEQYF. The rearrangement links TRBV2 to TRBJ2-7; no definite D call. This CDR3 region has 13 residues. Germline V gives CDR1 SNHLY, CDR2 FYNNEI. V lost 3 bases and J 1 base, leaving 7 bases between the germline ends.

The chain joins TRBV7-2 to TRBJ1-5; 7 bases map to TRBD1. CDR3 length: 14 residues. The ends lost 5 bases at V and 6 bases at J; junction bases unmatched: 7. CDR1 and CDR2 from the germline V gene are SGHTA and FQGNSA. The CDR3 nucleotides are TGTGCCAGCAGCGGGGGACAGTGGGGTCAGCCCCAGCATTTT. Its protein product is CASSGGQWGQPQHF.

The V gene is TRBV7-2, the J gene TRBJ1-2, with D uncertain. V was clipped by 1 base and J by 3 bases, with 9 bases between them. Germline assignment: CDR1 SGHTA and CDR2 FQGNSA. The CDR3 length is 14 residues. This CDR3 reads CASSLVPGDYGYTF. The CDR3 DNA follows: TGTGCCAGCAGCTTAGTTCCCGGGGACTATGGCTACACCTTC.

This rearrangement joins TRBV7-9 to TRBJ1-1; D is unclear. V was shortened by 5 bases and J by 4 bases, with 14 bases between the two germline ends. The germline CDR1 and CDR2 sequences are SEHNR and FQNEAQ (reference sequence). The CDR3 has 14 amino acids. In DNA, the CDR3 is TGTGCCAGCAGCGCCTCCGGGTGGGTCACTGAAGCTTTCTTT. It translates to CASSASGWVTEAFF.

This CDR3 is CAIRSGSQYSYEQYF. DNA of the CDR3: TGTGCCATCAGGAGCGGGAGTCAATACTCCTACGAGCAGTACTTC. This chain uses TRBV10-3 with TRBJ2-7; 8 nucleotides match TRBD2. CDR1 and CDR2 from the germline V gene are ENHRY and SYGVKD. The CDR3 consists of 15 residues. Losses at the gene ends were 6 bases for V and 0 bases for J; bases not matched to a gene: 7.

The CDR3 sequence: CASSFRGFRSSYNEQFF. CDR3 coding DNA: TGTGCCAGCAGTTTTAGGGGCTTCCGAAGCTCCTACAATGAGCAGTTCTTC. V usage is TRBV27 and J usage is TRBJ2-1; maybe TRBD1 (5 bases). The V and J ends lost 3 bases and 0 bases respectively, with 15 bases between them. Germline assignment: CDR1 MNHEY and CDR2 SMNVEV (reference sequence). This CDR3 contains 17 residues.

This chain uses TRBV30 with TRBJ1-1, with a weak D call TRBD1 (5 bases). Germline CDR1 and CDR2: GTSNPN and SVGIG (reference sequence). Trimming removed 4 bases at V and 1 base at J, with 10 bases between. The CDR3 spans 13 residues. The CDR3 region has the DNA TGTGCCTGGAATCCAGGGACGAACACTGAAGCTTTCTTT. Translated, it gives CAWNPGTNTEAFF.

This sequence joins TRBV4-3 and TRBJ2-7, with 11 bases aligning to TRBD2. Germline lookup yields CDR1 LGHNA and CDR2 YSLEER. This CDR3 has 16 amino acids. V shed 1 base, J shed 1 base, and the junction held 3 bases outside the gene matches. The CDR3: CASSQGSSGRSYEQYF. The CDR3 nucleotides read TGCGCCAGCAGCCAAGGGTCTAGCGGGAGGTCCTACGAGCAGTACTTC.

V gene TRBV6-5 combines with J gene TRBJ1-2; TRBD1 matches at 7 bases. CDR3 size: 14 residues. V lost 0 bases, J lost 6 bases, and 4 bases stayed unmatched. Germline CDR1 reads MNHEY; CDR2 reads SVGAGI. The CDR3 DNA sequence: TGTGCCAGCAGTTACTCGGCACAGGGGAATGGCTACACCTTC. This encodes CASSYSAQGNGYTF.

The V gene is TRBV29-1, the J gene TRBJ2-3; a weak D match, TRBD1 (6 bases). CDR3 length: 13 amino acids. The germline V gene has CDR1 SQVTM and CDR2 ANQGSEA. The V end was cut by 4 bases, the J end by 6 bases, with 14 bases between. For the CDR3, the DNA is TGCAGCGTTGGGCAGGGGATAGGGGATACGCAGTATTTT. Translated: CSVGQGIGDTQYF.

The rearrangement joins TRBV7-2 to TRBJ1-6, with 7 bases identical to TRBD1. Unmatched junction bases numbered 2, after V lost 1 base and J lost 5 bases. Germline values: CDR1 SGHTA, CDR2 FQGNSA. CDR3 length: 15 amino acids. The CDR3, as DNA: TGTGCCAGCAGCTTAGTGACAGGGAATAATTCACCCCTCCACTTT. Protein: CASSLVTGNNSPLHF.